These T cell receptor beta chains were read from a single sample in a study of cytomegalovirus exposure and HLA in healthy donors. Only in-frame clones appear in the TCRdb table, and some are missing; sequencing was by immunoSEQ multiplex PCR. This sample has approximately 170,000 clones; approximately 80% occur once, and the top ten carry more than 1%. Sequencing used PBMCs. Source of these receptors: a boy younger than 10 in good health and CMV-seronegative. Both conserved end residues are part of each CDR3. D genes are given only for firm matches.

j_gene	d_gene	v_gene	CDR3nt	CDR3aa
TRBJ2-5	TRBD1	TRBV27	TGTGCCAGCAGTCCCCCTAAGACAGGGGGCGTTGAGACCCAGTACTTC	CASSPPKTGGVETQYF
TRBJ2-5	TRBD1	TRBV6-6	TGTGCCAGCAGTTACCTCACAGGGGCCCTCCAAGAGACCCAGTACTTC	CASSYLTGALQETQYF
TRBJ2-7	TRBD1	TRBV5-4	TGTGCCAGCAGCCTAGGGGGCGTGAGGGAGCAGTACTTC	CASSLGGVREQYF
TRBJ2-3	TRBD2	TRBV7-8	TGTGCCAGCAGCTTAGGAAGGAATCTAGGGACTAGCGGGAGGGCCGATACGCAGTATTTT	CASSLGRNLGTSGRADTQYF
TRBJ1-4	-	TRBV18	TGTGCCAGCTCACCACAGGGGTACGAAAAACTGTTTTTT	CASSPQGYEKLFF
TRBJ1-2	-	TRBV12-5	TGTGCTAGTGGTTTGGTTTTGATTGCGGACAGTGATGGCTACACCTTC	CASGLVLIADSDGYTF
TRBJ2-4	TRBD1	TRBV7-9	TGTGCCAGCAGCCGAGGACAGGGGGCAGGAAACATTCAGTACTTC	CASSRGQGAGNIQYF
TRBJ2-3	TRBD2	TRBV6-1	TGTGCCAGCAATCCACTAGCGGGGGGGACAGATACGCAGTATTTT	CASNPLAGGTDTQYF
TRBJ2-5	TRBD2	TRBV7-2	TGTGCCAGCCTTCTTTCAATAGCGGGAGGGGAAGAGACCCAGTACTTC	CASLLSIAGGEETQYF
TRBJ1-1	-	TRBV27	TGTGCCAGCAGTTTATCGCAGGGGAAGATTGAAGCTTTCTTT	CASSLSQGKIEAFF
TRBJ1-6	TRBD1	TRBV5-5	TGTGCCAGCAGCTCATCCCAACGGACAGGGGAGTATAATTCACCCCTCCACTTT	CASSSSQRTGEYNSPLHF